This passage covers 23 T cell receptor beta chains from one sample sequenced in a study of cytomegalovirus exposure and HLA in healthy donors (dated by TCRdb to the late 2010s). The library was prepared using the immunoSEQ multiplex PCR assay. A mixture of 60 forward primers for TCR Vbeta segments and 13 reverse primers for TCR Jbeta segments was used in the multiplex PCR. TCRdb took over this immuneACCESS table, retaining in-frame rearrangements with V and J assigned. Such tables are incomplete; in checked studies, under half of the missing clones stem from an unresolved V gene, and the remainder is unexplained. This sample is represented by 100,000 to 150,000 clones; approximately 71% of them were singletons. The ten top clones hold around 3.3% of the sample. The sample was PBMCs. These receptors originate from a woman in her fifties or sixties in good health and CMV-seronegative.

The chain links TRBV4-3 to TRBJ2-5, with 9 bases aligning to TRBD2. The J call is in doubt because the DNA end fits TRBJ2-7 better. CDR1 and CDR2 (germline): LGHNA, YSLEER. The CDR3 has 14 residues. The CDR3 DNA follows: TGCGCCAGCAGCCCAGCGGGAGGCTCCTACGAGCAGTACTTC. Translating it yields CASSPAGGSYEQYF.

The chain recombines TRBV9 with TRBJ2-4; 9 nucleotides align to TRBD1. Germline V gene sequence: CDR1 SGDLS, CDR2 YYNGEE. Germline trimming cut 4 bases from V and 5 bases from J; bases unmatched to any gene: 4. CDR3 size: 14 residues. The CDR3 here is CASSTDRGQNIQYF. Written as DNA, the CDR3 is TGTGCCAGCAGCACGGACAGGGGCCAAAACATTCAGTACTTC.

The rearrangement joins TRBV19 to TRBJ2-7; D possibly corresponds to TRBD1 (6 bases). This CDR3 is 14 amino acids long. Germline CDR1 and CDR2: LNHDA and SQIVND (reference sequence). The V gene lost 1 base and the J gene lost 3 bases, with 10 bases spanning the gap. CDR3 nucleotide sequence: TGTGCCAGTAGTATAGGCCCAGGGGACTACGAGCAGTACTTC. Its protein is CASSIGPGDYEQYF. Based on the CDR3 plus reference TRBV19 and TRBJ2-7, the full variable domain is DGGITQSPKYLFRKEGQNVTLSCEQNLNHDAMYWYRQDPGQGLRLIYYSQIVNDFQKGDIAEGYSVSREKKESFPLTVTSAQKNPTAFYLCASSIGPGDYEQYFGPGTRLTVT.

This chain joins TRBV20-1 and TRBJ2-7; no clear D gene. The CDR3 extends over 11 amino acids. The germline V gene has CDR1 DFQATT and CDR2 SNEGSKA (reference sequence). V was trimmed by 5 bases and J by 4 bases, leaving 9 bases between them. The CDR3 loop is CSAPQRYEQYF. CDR3 DNA sequence: TGCAGTGCTCCTCAGCGTTACGAGCAGTACTTC.

The chain joins TRBV14 to TRBJ2-5; D is uncertain. V was clipped by 0 bases and J by 2 bases, with 7 bases between them. This CDR3 has 14 amino acids. Looked up from germline, CDR1 is SGHDN and CDR2 is FVKESK. The CDR3 DNA reads TGTGCCAGCAGCCAAGATTTCAGACAAGAGACCCAGTACTTC. Translating gives CASSQDFRQETQYF.

This sequence joins TRBV28 and TRBJ2-1; 7 nucleotides match TRBD1. This CDR3 spans 15 amino acids. The germline V gene encodes CDR1 MDHEN and CDR2 SYDVKM. Trimming cost V 5 bases and J 2 bases; bases outside gene matches: 6. The CDR3 here is CASSRDSQTYNEQFF. CDR3 nucleotide sequence: TGTGCCAGCAGTCGGGACAGCCAAACCTACAATGAGCAGTTCTTC.

The chain has TRBV30 and TRBJ1-6, with D perhaps TRBD1 (6 bases). With 0 bases removed from V and 4 bases from J, the gap between germline ends came to 10 bases. Germline lookup yields CDR1 GTSNPN and CDR2 SVGIG (reference sequence). CDR3 size: 15 residues. The chain's CDR3 is CAWSVGGAYNSPLHF. The CDR3 coding sequence is TGTGCCTGGAGTGTTGGGGGGGCGTATAATTCACCCCTCCACTTT.

This clone was detected a few times. The V call is TRBV5-1, the J call TRBJ1-4, with D perhaps TRBD1 (6 bases). CDR3 size: 13 residues. Germline V CDR1 and CDR2: SGHRS, YFSETQ. Deletions cut 5 bases from V and 3 bases from J, with 8 bases between. The CDR3 region has the DNA TGCGCCAGCAGTTGGACAGCTAATGAAAAACTGTTTTTT. This translates into CASSWTANEKLFF.

This clone was seen just once. The chain has TRBV20-1 and TRBJ2-7; no clear D gene. The CDR3 spans 11 residues. CDR1 DFQATT and CDR2 SNEGSKA come from the germline V gene (reference sequence). V was cut by 7 bases and J by 3 bases, with 10 bases left in between. CDR3 loop: CSVSPVYEQYF. CDR3 coding DNA: TGCAGTGTGTCCCCGGTCTACGAGCAGTACTTC.

The chain has TRBV6-1 and TRBJ1-1; D remains unclear. CDR3 length: 15 amino acids. Trimming shortened V by 2 bases and J by 1 base, and 11 bases separated the two germline ends. Germline V gene lookup returns CDR1 MNHNS and CDR2 SASEGT. In DNA form, the CDR3 reads TGTGCCAGCAGTGAACGTTGGGCGAAGAACACTGAAGCTTTCTTT. It codes for CASSERWAKNTEAFF.

V and J are TRBV11-3 and TRBJ2-7; perhaps TRBD1 as D (6 bases). Germline values: CDR1 SGHNT, CDR2 YENEEA. The CDR3 covers 14 residues. V shed 5 bases and J shed 2 bases, with 13 bases lying between them. This CDR3 reads CASSLNRDTYEQYF. The CDR3 bases are TGTGCCAGCAGCCTGAACCGGGACACCTACGAGCAGTACTTC.

V and J are TRBV7-9 and TRBJ2-1, with 8 bases fitting TRBD2. After removal of 2 bases from V and 0 bases from J, the junction contained 6 bases not matched to a gene. The CDR3 consists of 17 residues. From germline, CDR1 is SEHNR and CDR2 FQNEAQ (reference sequence). CDR3 sequence: CASSLLAGYLSYNEQFF. CDR3 in DNA: TGTGCCAGCAGCTTACTAGCGGGCTATCTCTCCTACAATGAGCAGTTCTTC.

The genes are TRBV5-1 and TRBJ2-2; the match to TRBD2 covers 14 bases. Germline V gene sequence: CDR1 SGHRS, CDR2 YFSETQ. Trimming removed 4 bases from V and 3 bases from J; junction bases left unmatched: 5. This CDR3 has 17 amino acids. This chain's CDR3 is CASSVTSGRADTGELFF. Written as DNA, the CDR3 is TGCGCCAGCAGCGTGACTAGCGGGAGGGCTGACACCGGGGAGCTGTTTTTT.

The chain is built from TRBV4-3 and TRBJ2-5; D possibly corresponds to TRBD1 (6 bases). The CDR3 extends over 16 amino acids. V lost 0 bases, J lost 5 bases, and 16 bases lay in between. Per the germline V gene, CDR1 is LGHNA and CDR2 is YSLEER. CDR3 nucleotide sequence: TGCGCCAGCAGCCAAGAAGTTACAGGGAAGTACGAGACCCAGTACTTC. Translating it yields CASSQEVTGKYETQYF.

The chain combines TRBV13 with TRBJ2-1, with 10 bases aligning to TRBD2. Looked up from germline, CDR1 is PRHDT and CDR2 is FYEKMQ (reference sequence). This CDR3 region has 18 residues. Trimming removed 0 bases from V and 8 bases from J; junction bases left unmatched: 13. CDR3 protein: CASSLGRVAGGVGYEQFF. The CDR3 nucleotides are TGTGCCAGCAGCTTAGGCCGGGTAGCGGGAGGTGTAGGGTATGAGCAGTTCTTC.

The rearrangement joins TRBV9 to TRBJ2-3, with TRBD2 matching over 9 bases. In germline, CDR1 is SGDLS, CDR2 YYNGEE. V lost 1 base and J lost 1; bases outside the gene matches: 4. The CDR3 is 16 amino acids. CDR3 residues: CASSVRRTSGTDTQYF. Written as DNA, the CDR3 is TGTGCCAGCAGCGTACGCAGGACTAGCGGCACAGATACGCAGTATTTT.

V usage is TRBV29-1 and J usage is TRBJ2-7; 9 bases line up with TRBD1. This CDR3 has 14 amino acids. V dropped 4 bases and J dropped 6; count of bases not matched to a gene: 10. Germline-derived CDR1 and CDR2 are SQVTM and ANQGSEA. Here the CDR3 DNA reads TGCAGCGTTGTCGGGGGACAGGGCGGGAGCGAGCAGTACTTC. Translating gives CSVVGGQGGSEQYF.

This clone has more than one count but fewer than ten. The genes are TRBV4-1 and TRBJ2-1; 9 positions match TRBD2. The CDR3 spans 17 residues. The V gene's germline CDR1 is MGHRA and CDR2 YSYEKL. The V segment lost 1 base and the J segment 6 bases; nucleotides outside the gene matches: 10. CDR3 amino acids: CASSQGLAGSRINEQFF. In nucleotides, the CDR3 is TGCGCCAGCAGCCAAGGGCTAGCGGGGTCCCGAATCAATGAGCAGTTCTTC.

This clone was counted between two and nine times. J is TRBJ1-1 and V is TRBV6-1; D is undetermined. CDR3 length: 14 amino acids. V gave up 6 bases and J gave up 4 bases, with 15 bases separating them. The V gene's germline CDR1 is MNHNS and CDR2 SASEGT. CDR3 nucleotides: TGTGCCAGCAGAGAATTGCCGAGTGGCACTGAAGCTTTCTTT. Its protein product is CASRELPSGTEAFF.

A word on this clone: The junction differs from germline at one of its ends, possibly a read error. This chain joins TRBV7-9 and TRBJ2-7; no firm D call. This CDR3 has 12 residues. CDR1 is SEHNR, CDR2 FQNEAQ, per germline (reference sequence). CDR3 bases: TGTTCCAGCAGCCCCACGGCCTACGAGCAGTACTTC. This codes for CSSSPTAYEQYF.

This clone occurred a few times. The V call is TRBV28, the J call TRBJ1-3; no definite D call. The ends were cut back, 4 bases at V and 5 bases at J, with 3 bases in the middle. From germline, CDR1 is MDHEN and CDR2 SYDVKM. The CDR3 is made up of 11 amino acids. CDR3 amino acids: CASSYRNTIYF. DNA of the CDR3: TGTGCCAGCAGTTATAGAAACACCATATATTTT.

This clone was observed a handful of times. This CDR3 reads CASSLAGGGRTDTQYF. CDR3 bases: TGTGCCAGCAGCTTAGCGGGCGGGGGGCGCACAGATACGCAGTATTTT. The V gene is TRBV7-2, the J gene TRBJ2-3; 8 nucleotides align to TRBD2. After removal of 0 bases from V and 1 base from J, the junction contained 3 bases not matched to a gene. CDR3 length equals 16 residues. Germline V gene lookup returns CDR1 SGHTA and CDR2 FQGNSA.

The chain uses TRBV30 and TRBJ1-5, with D maybe TRBD1 (5 bases). With 5 bases removed from V and 9 bases from J, the gap between germline ends came to 20 bases. CDR1 is GTSNPN, CDR2 SVGIG, per germline (reference sequence). This CDR3 has 14 amino acids. CDR3 in amino acids: CAWEGQGGRGPQHF. DNA for the CDR3: TGTGCCTGGGAAGGTCAGGGCGGAAGAGGGCCCCAGCATTTT.